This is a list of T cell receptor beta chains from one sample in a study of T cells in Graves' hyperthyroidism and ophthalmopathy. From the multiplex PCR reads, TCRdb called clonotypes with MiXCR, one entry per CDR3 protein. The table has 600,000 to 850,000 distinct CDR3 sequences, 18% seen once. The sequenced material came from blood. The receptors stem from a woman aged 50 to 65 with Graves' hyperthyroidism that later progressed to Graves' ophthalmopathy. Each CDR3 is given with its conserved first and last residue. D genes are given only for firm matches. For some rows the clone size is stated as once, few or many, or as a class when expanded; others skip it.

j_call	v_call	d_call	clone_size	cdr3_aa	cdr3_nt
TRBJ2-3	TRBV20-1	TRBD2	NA	CSAANPGLAERDTQYF	TGCAGTGCCGCGAACCCTGGACTAGCGGAACGAGATACGCAGTATTTT
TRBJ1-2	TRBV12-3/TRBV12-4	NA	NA	CASSGSDFYGYTF	TGTGCCAGCAGTGGCTCGGACTTCTATGGCTACACCTTC
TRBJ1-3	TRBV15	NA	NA	CATSRDRAAGNTIYF	TGTGCCACCAGCAGAGATAGGGCAGCTGGAAACACCATATATTTT
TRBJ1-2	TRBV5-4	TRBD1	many	CASRPDRAAYGYTF	TGTGCCAGCAGACCGGACAGGGCAGCCTATGGCTACACCTTC
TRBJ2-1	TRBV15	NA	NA	CATSRGAGSSYNEQSF	TGTGCCACCAGCAGAGGAGCAGGGAGCTCCTACAATGAGCAGTCCTTC
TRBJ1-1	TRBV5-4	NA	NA	CASSFSGAYTEAFF	TGTGCCAGCAGCTTCTCCGGGGCCTACACTGAAGCTTTCTTT
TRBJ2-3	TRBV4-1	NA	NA	CASRLRLGEGTDTQYF	TGCGCCAGCCGCCTGAGACTAGGGGAGGGCACAGATACGCAGTATTTT
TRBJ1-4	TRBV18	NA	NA	CASSPREANEKLFF	TGTGCCAGCTCACCACGCGAAGCTAATGAAAAACTGTTTTTT
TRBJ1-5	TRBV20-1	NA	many	CSASYLAGYNQPQHF	TGCAGTGCTAGTTATTTGGCAGGCTACAATCAGCCCCAGCATTTT
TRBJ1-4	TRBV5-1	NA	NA	CASSGSGPQGEKLFF	TGCGCCAGCAGCGGATCGGGGCCTCAAGGTGAAAAACTGTTTTTT